This paragraph reports one TCR beta chain. Its antigen is currently unknown. It was at deep level that the assay was run. Sequencing used immunoSEQ multiplex PCR; TCRdb keeps in-frame clones, though not all of them. This sample carries roughly 2.1 million clones, about 93% of them seen once, and the ten largest clones take around 1.7%. The naive CD8 population came from CD45RO-negative cells selected for CCR7, without terminally differentiated effector memory CD45RA+ cells. The sample belongs to a study of shared clonotypes between healthy human individuals. About the study: In total, the donors were a couple of women and a few men aged 18 to 49. Study conclusions and caveats: Some clonotypes were shared by all four sorted-subset donors, while others were not shared. The non-shared ones had lower generation probabilities than the shared ones.

V was shortened by 10 bases and J by 6 bases, with 17 bases between the two germline ends. The germline gives CDR1 SNHLY, CDR2 FYNNEI. This CDR3 has 13 residues. This receptor was obtained from a man aged 18 to 29 in good health. Some clones in this sample may be carry-over from other donors' samples. J is TRBJ2-3 and V is TRBV2; perhaps TRBD1 as D (6 bases). Sequenced: naive CD8+ T cells from PBMCs. CDR3 residues: CATYSRGLDTQYF. The CDR3 bases are TGTGCCACCTATTCGAGGGGGTTGGATACGCAGTATTTT. Full variable domain (rest looked up from reference TRBV2 and TRBJ2-3): EPEVTQTPSHQVTQMGQEVILRCVPISNHLYFYWYRQILGQKVEFLVSFYNNEISEKSEIFDDQFSVERPDGSNFTLKIRSTKLEDSAMYFCATYSRGLDTQYFGPGTRLTVL.